The present entry profiles one T cell receptor (beta chain) with its context. Antigen unknown. Germline V gene lookup returns CDR1 SQVTM and CDR2 ANQGSEA. The V end lost 5 bases, the J end lost 0 bases, and 14 bases lay between the germline ends. This CDR3 spans 14 amino acids. This sample was included in a study of glioma-infiltrating T cells. General study findings and limits: CDR3 overlap between tissue and blood was very small. Tissue-blood divergence was below expectation in non-neoplastic patients, above in gliomas.

Amplification of TCR alpha and beta CDR3 regions from RNA used iRepertoire nested multiplex PCR. Input was about 100-450 ng of tissue mRNA or PBMC total RNA. One entry per CDR3 protein, called by TCRdb with MiXCR from the multiplex PCR reads. The table has roughly 190,000 distinct CDR3 sequences, more than 25% seen once. This sequence was found in a human donor with low-grade glioma or glioblastoma, undergoing nonglioma brain surgery, or in good health (not recorded which). Sequencing used glioma tissue, nonneoplastic brain tissue, or PBMCs (not recorded which). The V gene is TRBV29-1, the J gene TRBJ2-7; D remains unclear. The CDR3 protein is CSVTELDLSYEQYF. CDR3 in DNA: TGCAGCGTTACGGAGCTAGACCTCTCCTACGAGCAGTACTTC.